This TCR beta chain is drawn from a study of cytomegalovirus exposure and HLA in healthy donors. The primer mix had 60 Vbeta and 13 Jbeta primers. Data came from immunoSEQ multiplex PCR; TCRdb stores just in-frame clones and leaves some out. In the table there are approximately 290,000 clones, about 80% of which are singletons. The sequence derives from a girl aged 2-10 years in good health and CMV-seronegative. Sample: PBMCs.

CDR3 coding DNA: TGCGCCAGCAGCCAAGTCAGCTCTGGGGCCAACGTCCTGACTTTC. Residues: CASSQVSSGANVLTF. This rearrangement joins TRBV4-1 to TRBJ2-6; D gene ambiguous. Between the trimmed V and J ends, which lost 1 base and 0 bases, there was a span of 4 bases. Germline values: CDR1 MGHRA, CDR2 YSYEKL. The CDR3 consists of 15 residues.